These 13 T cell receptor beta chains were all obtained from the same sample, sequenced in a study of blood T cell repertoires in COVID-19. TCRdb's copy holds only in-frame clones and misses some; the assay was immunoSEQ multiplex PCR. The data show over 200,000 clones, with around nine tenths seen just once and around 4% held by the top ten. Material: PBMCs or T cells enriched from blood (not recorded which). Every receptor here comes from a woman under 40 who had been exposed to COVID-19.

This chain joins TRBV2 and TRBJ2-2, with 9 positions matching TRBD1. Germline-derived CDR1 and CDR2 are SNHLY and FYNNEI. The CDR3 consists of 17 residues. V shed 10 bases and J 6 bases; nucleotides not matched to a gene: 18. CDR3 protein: CATLDPGQGLGAGELFF. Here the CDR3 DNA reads TGTGCCACCCTAGATCCGGGACAGGGCCTTGGAGCCGGGGAGCTGTTTTTT.

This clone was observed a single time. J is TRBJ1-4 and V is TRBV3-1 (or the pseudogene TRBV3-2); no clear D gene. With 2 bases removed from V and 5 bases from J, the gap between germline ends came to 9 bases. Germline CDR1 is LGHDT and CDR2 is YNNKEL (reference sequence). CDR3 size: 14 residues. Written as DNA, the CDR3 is TGTGCCAGCAGCCAAAGAGGGAAAAATGAAAAACTGTTTTTT. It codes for CASSQRGKNEKLFF.

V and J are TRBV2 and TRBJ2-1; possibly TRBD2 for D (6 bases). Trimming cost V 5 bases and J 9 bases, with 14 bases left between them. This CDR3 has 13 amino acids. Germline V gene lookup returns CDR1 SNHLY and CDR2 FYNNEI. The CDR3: CASSIYQGGEQFF. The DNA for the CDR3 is TGTGCCAGCAGTATATATCAGGGAGGTGAGCAGTTCTTC.

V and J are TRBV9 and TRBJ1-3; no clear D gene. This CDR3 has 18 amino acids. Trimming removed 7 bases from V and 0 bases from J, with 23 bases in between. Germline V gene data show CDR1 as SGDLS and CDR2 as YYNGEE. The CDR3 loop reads CASGLTPRVEGSGNTIYF. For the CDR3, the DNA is TGTGCCAGCGGACTAACGCCGAGGGTAGAGGGCTCTGGAAACACCATATATTTT.

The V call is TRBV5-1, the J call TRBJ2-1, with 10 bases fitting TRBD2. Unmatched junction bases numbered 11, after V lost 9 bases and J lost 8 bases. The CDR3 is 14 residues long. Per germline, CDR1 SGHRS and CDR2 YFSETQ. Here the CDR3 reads CATRKLAGADEQFF. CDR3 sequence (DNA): TGCGCCACCCGGAAGCTAGCGGGGGCGGATGAGCAGTTCTTC.

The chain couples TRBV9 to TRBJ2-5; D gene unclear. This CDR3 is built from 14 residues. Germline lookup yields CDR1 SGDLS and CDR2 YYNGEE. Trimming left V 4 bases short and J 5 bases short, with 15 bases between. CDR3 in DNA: TGTGCCAGCAGCCCGAATTTAGTTTGGGAGACCCAGTACTTC. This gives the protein CASSPNLVWETQYF.

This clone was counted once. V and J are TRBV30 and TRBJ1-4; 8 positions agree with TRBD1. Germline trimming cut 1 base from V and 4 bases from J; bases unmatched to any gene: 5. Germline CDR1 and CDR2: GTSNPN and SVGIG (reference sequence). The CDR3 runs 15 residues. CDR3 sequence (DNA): TGTGCCTGGAGTGACGGACAGGGAAGTAATGAAAAACTGTTTTTT. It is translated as CAWSDGQGSNEKLFF. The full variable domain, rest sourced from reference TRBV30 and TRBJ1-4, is SQTIHQWPATLVQPVGSPLSLECTVEGTSNPNLYWYRQAAGRGLQLLFYSVGIGQISSEVPQNLSASRPQDRQFILSSKKLLLSDSGFYLCAWSDGQGSNEKLFFGSGTQLSVL.

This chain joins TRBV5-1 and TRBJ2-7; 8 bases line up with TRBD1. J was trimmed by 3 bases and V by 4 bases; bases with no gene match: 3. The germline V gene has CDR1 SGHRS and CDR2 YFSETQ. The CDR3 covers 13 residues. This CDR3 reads CASSAGQGYEQYF. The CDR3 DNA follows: TGCGCCAGCAGCGCCGGACAGGGCTACGAGCAGTACTTC.

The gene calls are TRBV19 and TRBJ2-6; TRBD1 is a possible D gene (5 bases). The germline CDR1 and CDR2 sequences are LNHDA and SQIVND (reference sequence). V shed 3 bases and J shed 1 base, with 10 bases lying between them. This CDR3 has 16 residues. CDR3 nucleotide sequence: TGTGCCAGTAGTATCACCTCAGGGTCTGGGGCCAACGTCCTGACTTTC. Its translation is CASSITSGSGANVLTF.

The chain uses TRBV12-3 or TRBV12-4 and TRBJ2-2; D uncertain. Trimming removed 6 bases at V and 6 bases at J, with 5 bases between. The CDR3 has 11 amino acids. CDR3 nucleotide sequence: TGTGCCAGCAGCCGCGCCGGGGAGCTGTTTTTT. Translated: CASSRAGELFF.

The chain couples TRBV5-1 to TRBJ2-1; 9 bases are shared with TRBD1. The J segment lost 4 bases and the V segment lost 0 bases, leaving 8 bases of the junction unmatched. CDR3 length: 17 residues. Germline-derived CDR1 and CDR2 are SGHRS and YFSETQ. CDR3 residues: CASSLVAGQGPYNEQFF. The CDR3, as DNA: TGCGCCAGCAGCTTGGTCGCCGGACAGGGGCCGTACAATGAGCAGTTCTTC.

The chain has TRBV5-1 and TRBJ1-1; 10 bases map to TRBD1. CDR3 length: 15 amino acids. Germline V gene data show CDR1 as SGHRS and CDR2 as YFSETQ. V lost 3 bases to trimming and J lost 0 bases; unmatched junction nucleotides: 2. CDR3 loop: CASSWTGGLNTEAFF. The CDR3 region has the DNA TGCGCCAGCAGCTGGACAGGGGGATTGAACACTGAAGCTTTCTTT.

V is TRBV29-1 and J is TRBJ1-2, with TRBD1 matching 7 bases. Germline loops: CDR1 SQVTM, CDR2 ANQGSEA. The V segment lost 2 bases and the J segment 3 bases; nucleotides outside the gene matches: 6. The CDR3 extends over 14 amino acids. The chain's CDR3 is CSVERQGAHYGYTF. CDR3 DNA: TGCAGCGTTGAACGACAGGGAGCACACTATGGCTACACCTTC.